Sequencing of this T cell receptor beta chain was carried out in a study of blood T cell repertoires in COVID-19. The CDR3 loop spans 16 amino acids. Germline loops: CDR1 SGHAT, CDR2 FQNNGV. V shed 5 bases, J shed 2 bases, and the junction held 9 bases outside the gene matches. In the original processing: How many nucleated cells were present was estimated from reference gene primer amplification. Only in-frame clones appear in the TCRdb table, and some are missing; sequencing was by immunoSEQ multiplex PCR. V and J calls and clone size come straight from that table; D and trimming were deduced from the DNA. The sample consists of approximately 300,000 clones, roughly 85% of them appearing once.

The TCR sequence derives from a young woman who had been exposed to COVID-19. This rearrangement joins TRBV11-2 to TRBJ2-5; 9 bases are a match to TRBD2. The sequenced sample was PBMCs or T cells enriched from blood (not recorded which). In DNA, the CDR3 is TGTGCCAGCAGCCGCGTCCTAGCGGGGCTACAAGAGACCCAGTACTTC. It yields the protein CASSRVLAGLQETQYF. The full variable domain, in which reference TRBV11-2 and TRBJ2-5 provide the parts outside the CDR3, is EAGVAQSPRYKIIEKRQSVAFWCNPISGHATLYWYQQILGQGPKLLIQFQNNGVVDDSQLPKDRFSAERLKGVDSTLKIQPAKLEDSAVYLCASSRVLAGLQETQYFGPGTRLLVL.